The rows below give T cell receptor beta chains drawn from one sample of a study of early T cells in non-severe SARS-CoV-2 infection. MiXCR was run by TCRdb on the 5' RACE reads, yielding one entry per CDR3 protein. The sample yields 75,000 to 80,000 distinct CDR3 sequences, approximately 9.1% seen once. Specimen: whole blood. These receptors were taken from an adult who was a healthcare worker with PCR-confirmed SARS-CoV-2 infection or an uninfected control (not recorded which). Both conserved end residues are part of each CDR3. Each record gives: V gene, D gene, CDR3 length, clone size, J gene, CDR3 DNA, CDR3 protein. D genes are given only for firm matches. The size of a clone is reported for some rows only, either as once, few or many, or as a class for expanded clones.

v_gene: TRBV6-1
d_gene: -
len: 13
abundance: many
j_gene: TRBJ2-7
CDR3nt: TGTGCCAGCAGTGAGTGGGGGCCCTACGAGCAGTACTTC
CDR3aa: CASSEWGPYEQYF

v_gene: TRBV10-3
d_gene: -
len: 14
abundance: few
j_gene: TRBJ2-2
CDR3nt: TGTGCCATCAGTCAGGACAAGCCCACCGGGGAGCTGTTTTTT
CDR3aa: CAISQDKPTGELFF

v_gene: TRBV29-1
d_gene: -
len: 17
abundance: many
j_gene: TRBJ2-1
CDR3nt: TGCAGCGTTGAAGATCTCGACGGGCCCAGCTCCTACAATGAGCAGTTCTTC
CDR3aa: CSVEDLDGPSSYNEQFF

v_gene: TRBV7-9
d_gene: -
len: 11
abundance: many
j_gene: TRBJ1-1
CDR3nt: TGTGCCAGCAGCGAAACTACTGAAGCTTTCTTT
CDR3aa: CASSETTEAFF

v_gene: TRBV7-6
d_gene: -
len: 14
abundance: many
j_gene: TRBJ1-2
CDR3nt: TGTGCCAGCAGCTTATCCGGCAGGAGAGCTGGCTACACCTTC
CDR3aa: CASSLSGRRAGYTF

v_gene: TRBV20-1
d_gene: -
len: 9
abundance: few
j_gene: TRBJ2-3
CDR3nt: TGCAGTCTGAGCGGAGGGAAGTATTTT
CDR3aa: CSLSGGKYF

v_gene: TRBV6-2/TRBV6-3
d_gene: -
len: 14
abundance: medium-sized
j_gene: TRBJ2-7
CDR3nt: TGTGCCAGCAGTTACTCGACTAGCTCCTACGAGCAGTACTTC
CDR3aa: CASSYSTSSYEQYF

v_gene: TRBV10-3
d_gene: -
len: 13
abundance: many
j_gene: TRBJ1-2
CDR3nt: TGTGCCATCAGTGAGTCGGGTCTCTATGGCTACACCTTC
CDR3aa: CAISESGLYGYTF

v_gene: TRBV12-3/TRBV12-4
d_gene: TRBD2
len: 12
abundance: many
j_gene: TRBJ2-7
CDR3nt: TGTGCCAGCAGTTCTAGGACTAGCGGGAGGTACTTC
CDR3aa: CASSSRTSGRYF

v_gene: TRBV30
d_gene: TRBD2
len: 14
abundance: -
j_gene: TRBJ2-2
CDR3nt: TGTGCCTGGGGGCGGGAGACGAACACCGGGGAGCTGTTTTTT
CDR3aa: CAWGRETNTGELFF

v_gene: TRBV20-1
d_gene: TRBD1
len: 16
abundance: many
j_gene: TRBJ1-5
CDR3nt: TGCAGTGCGCCTCAGACAGGGGGGCCTAGCAATCAGCCCCAGCATTTT
CDR3aa: CSAPQTGGPSNQPQHF

v_gene: TRBV7-6
d_gene: -
len: 13
abundance: many
j_gene: TRBJ2-1
CDR3nt: TGTGCCAGCAGCTTAGCTGAGAAGAATGAGCAGTTCTTC
CDR3aa: CASSLAEKNEQFF

v_gene: TRBV20-1
d_gene: -
len: 14
abundance: many
j_gene: TRBJ2-4
CDR3nt: TGCAGTGCTAATGACTGGTTAGCCAAAAACATTCAGTACTTC
CDR3aa: CSANDWLAKNIQYF

v_gene: TRBV3-1
d_gene: -
len: 12
abundance: many
j_gene: TRBJ2-1
CDR3nt: TGTGCCAGCAGCCCCCGCTCCTATGAGCAGTTCTTC
CDR3aa: CASSPRSYEQFF

v_gene: TRBV28
d_gene: -
len: 12
abundance: -
j_gene: TRBJ2-1
CDR3nt: TGTGCCAGCAGTTGGGCGGACAATGAGCAGTTCTTC
CDR3aa: CASSWADNEQFF

v_gene: TRBV27
d_gene: TRBD1
len: 16
abundance: medium-sized
j_gene: TRBJ1-2
CDR3nt: TGTGCCAGCAGTCTGACAGGGGGACGTAGTAAGAATGGCTACACCTTC
CDR3aa: CASSLTGGRSKNGYTF

v_gene: TRBV20-1
d_gene: -
len: 14
abundance: few
j_gene: TRBJ2-5
CDR3nt: TGCAGTGCTCCCGGACTGGGGACGGTGGGGGCCCAGTACTTC
CDR3aa: CSAPGLGTVGAQYF

v_gene: TRBV15
d_gene: -
len: 16
abundance: few
j_gene: TRBJ2-7
CDR3nt: TGTGCCACCAGCAGAGATACGCACAGGGACGGCTACGAGCAGTACTTC
CDR3aa: CATSRDTHRDGYEQYF

v_gene: TRBV6-5
d_gene: -
len: 15
abundance: many
j_gene: TRBJ1-1
CDR3nt: TGTGCCAGCAGTTACTCCAGGGGCGGAAACACTGAAGCTTTCTTT
CDR3aa: CASSYSRGGNTEAFF

v_gene: TRBV6-6
d_gene: -
len: 15
abundance: many
j_gene: TRBJ2-3
CDR3nt: TGTGCCAGCAGTTACTCTTACGATCTCAGAAATACGCAGTATTTT
CDR3aa: CASSYSYDLRNTQYF